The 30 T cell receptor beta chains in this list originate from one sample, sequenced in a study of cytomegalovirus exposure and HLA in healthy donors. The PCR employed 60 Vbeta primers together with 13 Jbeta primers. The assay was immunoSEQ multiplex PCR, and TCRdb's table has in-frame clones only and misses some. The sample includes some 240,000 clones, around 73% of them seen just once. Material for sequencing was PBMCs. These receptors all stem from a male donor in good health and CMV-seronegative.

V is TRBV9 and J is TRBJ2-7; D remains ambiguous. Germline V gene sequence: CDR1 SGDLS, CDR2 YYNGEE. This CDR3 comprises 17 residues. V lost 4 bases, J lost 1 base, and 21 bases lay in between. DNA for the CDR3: TGTGCCAGCAGCAGACGACAAAGCCCCACCATTTCCTACGAGCAGTACTTC. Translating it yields CASSRRQSPTISYEQYF. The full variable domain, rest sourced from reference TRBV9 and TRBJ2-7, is DSGVTQTPKHLITATGQRVTLRCSPRSGDLSVYWYQQSLDQGLQFLIQYYNGEERAKGNILERFSAQQFPDLHSELNLSSLELGDSALYFCASSRRQSPTISYEQYFGPGTRLTVT.

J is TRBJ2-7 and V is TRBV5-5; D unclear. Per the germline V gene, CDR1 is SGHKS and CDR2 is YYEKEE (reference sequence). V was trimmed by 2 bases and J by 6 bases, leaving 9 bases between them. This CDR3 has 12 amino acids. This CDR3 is CASSFSLSEQYF. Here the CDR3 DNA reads TGTGCCAGCAGCTTTTCCCTCTCCGAGCAGTACTTC.

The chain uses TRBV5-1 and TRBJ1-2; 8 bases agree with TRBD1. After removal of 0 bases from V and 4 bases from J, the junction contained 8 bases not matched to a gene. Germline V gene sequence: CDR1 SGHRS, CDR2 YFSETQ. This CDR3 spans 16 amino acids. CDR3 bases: TGCGCCAGCAGCTTGGAGGGCAGGGGGCAAGGCTATGGCTACACCTTC. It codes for CASSLEGRGQGYGYTF.

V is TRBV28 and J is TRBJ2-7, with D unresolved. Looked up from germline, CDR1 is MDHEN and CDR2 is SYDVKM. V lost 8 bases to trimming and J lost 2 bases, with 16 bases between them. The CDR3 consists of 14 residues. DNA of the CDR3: TGTGCCAGCGCCCGACTGGCGCCAGCCTACGAGCAGTACTTC. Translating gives CASARLAPAYEQYF.

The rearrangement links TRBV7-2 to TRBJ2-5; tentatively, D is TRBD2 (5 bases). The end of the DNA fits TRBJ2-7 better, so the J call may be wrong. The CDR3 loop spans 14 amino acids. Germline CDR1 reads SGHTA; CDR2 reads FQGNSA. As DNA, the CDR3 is TGTGCCAGCAGCTTATCCGGACTCGCCTACGAGCAGTACTTC. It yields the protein CASSLSGLAYEQYF.

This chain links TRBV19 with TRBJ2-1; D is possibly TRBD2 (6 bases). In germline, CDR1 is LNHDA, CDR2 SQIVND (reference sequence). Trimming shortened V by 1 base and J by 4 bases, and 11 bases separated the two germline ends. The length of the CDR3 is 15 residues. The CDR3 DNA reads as TGTGCCAGTAGTATAGGGGACTCGTCTTACAATGAGCAGTTCTTC. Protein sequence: CASSIGDSSYNEQFF.

The CDR3 spells CASSFGQAGLDEQYF. The CDR3 bases are TGTGCCAGCAGCTTCGGACAGGCGGGACTAGACGAGCAGTACTTC. This chain uses TRBV7-9 with TRBJ2-7, with D possibly matching TRBD2 (8 bases). The CDR3 has 15 amino acids. The germline gives CDR1 SEHNR, CDR2 FQNEAQ (reference sequence). V was shortened by 3 bases and J by 5 bases, with 17 bases between the two germline ends.

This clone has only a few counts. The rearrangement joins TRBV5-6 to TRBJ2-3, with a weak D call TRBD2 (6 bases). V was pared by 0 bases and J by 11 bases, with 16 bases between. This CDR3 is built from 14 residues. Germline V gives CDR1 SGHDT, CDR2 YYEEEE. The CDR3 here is CASSLAGGVAGQYF. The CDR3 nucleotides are TGTGCCAGCAGCTTGGCCGGGGGTGTGGCGGGGCAGTATTTT. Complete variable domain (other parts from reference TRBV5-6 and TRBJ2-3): DAGVTQSPTHLIKTRGQQVTLRCSPKSGHDTVSWYQQALGQGPQFIFQYYEEEERQRGNFPDRFSGHQFPNYSSELNVNALLLGDSALYLCASSLAGGVAGQYFGPGTRLTVL.

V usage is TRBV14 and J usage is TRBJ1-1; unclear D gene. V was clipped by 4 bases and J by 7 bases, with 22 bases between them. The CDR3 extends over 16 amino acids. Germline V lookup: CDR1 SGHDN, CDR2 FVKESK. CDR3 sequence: CASSPIRLRGFSEAFF. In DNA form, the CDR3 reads TGTGCCAGCAGCCCAATCCGGCTACGAGGTTTTAGTGAAGCTTTCTTT.

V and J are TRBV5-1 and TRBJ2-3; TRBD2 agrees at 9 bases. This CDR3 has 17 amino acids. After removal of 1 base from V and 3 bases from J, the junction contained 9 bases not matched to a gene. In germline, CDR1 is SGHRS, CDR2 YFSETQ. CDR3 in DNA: TGCGCCAGCAGCTTGTTGGGTAGCGGGAGCGGGACAGATACGCAGTATTTT. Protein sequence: CASSLLGSGSGTDTQYF.

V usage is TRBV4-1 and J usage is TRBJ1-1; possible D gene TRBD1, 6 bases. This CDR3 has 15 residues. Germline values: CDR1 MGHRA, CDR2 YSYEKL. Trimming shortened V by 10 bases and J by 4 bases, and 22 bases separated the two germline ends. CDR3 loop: CATSGPTLRGTEAFF. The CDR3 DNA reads TGCGCCACCTCGGGACCTACCCTCAGGGGCACTGAAGCTTTCTTT.

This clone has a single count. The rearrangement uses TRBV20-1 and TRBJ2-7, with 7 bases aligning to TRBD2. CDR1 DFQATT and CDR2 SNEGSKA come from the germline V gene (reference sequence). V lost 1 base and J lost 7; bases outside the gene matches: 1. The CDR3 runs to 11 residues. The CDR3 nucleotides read TGCAGTGCTAGAGTGGGGGGGGAGCAGTACTTC. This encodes CSARVGGEQYF.

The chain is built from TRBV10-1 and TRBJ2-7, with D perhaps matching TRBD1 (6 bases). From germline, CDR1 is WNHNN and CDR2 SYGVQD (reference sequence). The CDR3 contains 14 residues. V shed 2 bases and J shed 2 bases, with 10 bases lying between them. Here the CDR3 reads CASSESTGPYEQYF. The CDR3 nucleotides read TGCGCCAGCAGTGAGAGTACAGGGCCCTACGAGCAGTACTTC.

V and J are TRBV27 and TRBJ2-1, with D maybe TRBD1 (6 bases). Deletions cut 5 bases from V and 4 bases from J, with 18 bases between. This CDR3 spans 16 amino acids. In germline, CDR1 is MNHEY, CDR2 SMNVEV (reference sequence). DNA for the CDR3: TGTGCCAGCAGTCGGGCTGGGCAGGGGCAATACAATGAGCAGTTCTTC. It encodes CASSRAGQGQYNEQFF.

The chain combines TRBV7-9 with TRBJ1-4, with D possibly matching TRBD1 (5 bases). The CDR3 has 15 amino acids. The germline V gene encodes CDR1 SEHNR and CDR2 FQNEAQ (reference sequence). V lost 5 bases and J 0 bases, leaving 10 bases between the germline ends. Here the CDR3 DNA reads TGTGCCAGCAGCCGGACGACAGCAACTAATGAAAAACTGTTTTTT. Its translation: CASSRTTATNEKLFF.

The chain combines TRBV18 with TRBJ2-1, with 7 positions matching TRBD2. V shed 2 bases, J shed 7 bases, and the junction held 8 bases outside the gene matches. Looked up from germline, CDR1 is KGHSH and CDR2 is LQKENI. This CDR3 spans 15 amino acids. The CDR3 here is CASSPSGNSGNEQFF. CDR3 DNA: TGTGCCAGCTCACCATCCGGTAATAGCGGGAATGAGCAGTTCTTC.

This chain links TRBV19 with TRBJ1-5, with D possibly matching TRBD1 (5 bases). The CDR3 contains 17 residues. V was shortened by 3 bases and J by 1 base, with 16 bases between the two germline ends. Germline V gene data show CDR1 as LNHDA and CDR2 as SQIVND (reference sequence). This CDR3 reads CASSIVAGRGSNQPQHF. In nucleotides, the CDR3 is TGTGCCAGTAGTATTGTGGCAGGGCGGGGGAGCAATCAGCCCCAGCATTTT.

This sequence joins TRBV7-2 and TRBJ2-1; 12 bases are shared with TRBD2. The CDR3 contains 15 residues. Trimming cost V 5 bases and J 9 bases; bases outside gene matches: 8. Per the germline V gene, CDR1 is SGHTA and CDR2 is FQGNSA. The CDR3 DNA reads TGTGCCAGCAGCACCTCTAGCGGGAGGGCCGCTGAGCAGTTCTTC. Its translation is CASSTSSGRAAEQFF. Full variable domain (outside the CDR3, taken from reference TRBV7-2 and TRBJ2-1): GAGVSQSPSNKVTEKGKDVELRCDPISGHTALYWYRQSLGQGLEFLIYFQGNSAPDKSGLPSDRFSAERTGGSVSTLTIQRTQQEDSAVYLCASSTSSGRAAEQFFGPGTRLTVL.

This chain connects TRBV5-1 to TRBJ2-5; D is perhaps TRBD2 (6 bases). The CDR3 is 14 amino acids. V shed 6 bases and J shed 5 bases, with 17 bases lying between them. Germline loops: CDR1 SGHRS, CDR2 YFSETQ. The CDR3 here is CASTLGGGRETQYF. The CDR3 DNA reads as TGCGCCAGCACCCTGGGGGGAGGAAGGGAGACCCAGTACTTC.

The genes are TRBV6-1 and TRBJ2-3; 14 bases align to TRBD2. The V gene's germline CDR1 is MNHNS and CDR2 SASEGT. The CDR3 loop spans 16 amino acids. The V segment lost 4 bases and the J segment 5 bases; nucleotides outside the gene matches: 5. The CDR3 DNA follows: TGTGCCAGCAGTGGGGGACTAGCGGGAGTGGAAGATACGCAGTATTTT. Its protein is CASSGGLAGVEDTQYF.

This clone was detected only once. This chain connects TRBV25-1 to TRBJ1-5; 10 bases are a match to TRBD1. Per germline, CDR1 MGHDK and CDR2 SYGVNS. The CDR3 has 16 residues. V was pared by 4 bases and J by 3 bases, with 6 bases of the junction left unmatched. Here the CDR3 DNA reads TGTGCCAGCAGTGCATCCGGGACAGGGGACAATCAGCCCCAGCATTTT. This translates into CASSASGTGDNQPQHF.

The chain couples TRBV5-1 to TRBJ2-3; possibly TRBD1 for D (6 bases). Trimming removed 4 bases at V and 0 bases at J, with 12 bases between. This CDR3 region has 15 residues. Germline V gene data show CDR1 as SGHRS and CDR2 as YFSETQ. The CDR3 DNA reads TGCGCCAGCAGCGACACAGGACAGAGCACAGATACGCAGTATTTT. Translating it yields CASSDTGQSTDTQYF.

CDR3 nucleotide sequence: TGTGCCAGCAGCTCCTTAGGGACTAGCGCCGAGCAGTACTTC. Its protein is CASSSLGTSAEQYF. The chain combines TRBV7-2 with TRBJ2-7, with 10 bases that match TRBD2. J was trimmed by 6 bases and V by 4 bases; bases with no gene match: 6. The CDR3 loop spans 14 amino acids. CDR1 is SGHTA, CDR2 FQGNSA, per germline.

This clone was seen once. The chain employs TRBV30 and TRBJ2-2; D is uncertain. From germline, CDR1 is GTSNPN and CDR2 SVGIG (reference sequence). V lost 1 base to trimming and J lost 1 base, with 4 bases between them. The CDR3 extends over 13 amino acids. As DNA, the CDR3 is TGTGCCTGGAGTGGTCTGAACACCGGGGAGCTGTTTTTT. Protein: CAWSGLNTGELFF.

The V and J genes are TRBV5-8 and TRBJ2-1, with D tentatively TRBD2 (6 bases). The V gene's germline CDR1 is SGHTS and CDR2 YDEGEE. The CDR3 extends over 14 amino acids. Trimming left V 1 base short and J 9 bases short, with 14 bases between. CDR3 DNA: TGTGCCAGCAGCTTGAAACCGGGGCGGGGTGAGCAGTTCTTC. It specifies CASSLKPGRGEQFF.

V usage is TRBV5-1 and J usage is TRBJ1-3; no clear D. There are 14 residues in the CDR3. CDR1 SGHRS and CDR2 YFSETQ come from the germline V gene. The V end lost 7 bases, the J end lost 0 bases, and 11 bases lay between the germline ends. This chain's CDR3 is CASRHLDSGNTIYF. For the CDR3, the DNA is TGCGCCAGCCGACATTTGGACTCTGGAAACACCATATATTTT.

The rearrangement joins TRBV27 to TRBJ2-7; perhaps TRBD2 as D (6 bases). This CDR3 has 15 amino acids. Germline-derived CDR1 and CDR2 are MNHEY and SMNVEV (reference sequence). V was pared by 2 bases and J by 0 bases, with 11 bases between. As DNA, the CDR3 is TGTGCCAGCAGTTTACGCGGGATTAACTCCTACGAGCAGTACTTC. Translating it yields CASSLRGINSYEQYF.

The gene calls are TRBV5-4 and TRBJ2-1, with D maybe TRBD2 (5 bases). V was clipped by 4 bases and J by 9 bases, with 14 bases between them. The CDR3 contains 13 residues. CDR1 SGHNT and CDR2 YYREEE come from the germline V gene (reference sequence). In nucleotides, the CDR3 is TGTGCCAGCAGCACACATTCGGGGATTGAGCAGTTCTTC. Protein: CASSTHSGIEQFF. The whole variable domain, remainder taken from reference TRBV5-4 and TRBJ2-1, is ETGVTQSPTHLIKTRGQQVTLRCSSQSGHNTVSWYQQALGQGPQFIFQYYREEENGRGNFPPRFSGLQFPNYSSELNVNALELDDSALYLCASSTHSGIEQFFGPGTRLTVL.

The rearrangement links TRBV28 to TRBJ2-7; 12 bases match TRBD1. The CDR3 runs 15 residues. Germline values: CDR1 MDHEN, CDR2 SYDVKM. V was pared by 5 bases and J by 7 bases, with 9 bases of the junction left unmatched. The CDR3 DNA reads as TGTGCCAGCAGTCCGTACCGGGACAGGGGGCGGGAGCAGTACTTC. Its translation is CASSPYRDRGREQYF.

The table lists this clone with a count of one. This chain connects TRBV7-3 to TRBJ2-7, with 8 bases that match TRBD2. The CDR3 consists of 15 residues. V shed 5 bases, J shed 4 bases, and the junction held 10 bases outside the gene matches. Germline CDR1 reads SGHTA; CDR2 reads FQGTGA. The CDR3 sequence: CASSLSVGLGYEQYF. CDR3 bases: TGTGCCAGCAGCCTGTCGGTGGGACTAGGATACGAGCAGTACTTC.